Below are 16 T cell receptor beta chains sequenced from a single sample in a study of T cell responses to AZD1222 COVID-19 vaccine. Some clones are missing from TCRdb's copy, which holds only in-frame ones; the method was immunoSEQ multiplex PCR. This sample carries about 91,000 clones, over 75% of them seen once, and the ten largest clones take over 15%. The material was peripheral blood, obtained on day 0 of AZD1222 vaccination. The source is an adult in good health.

J is TRBJ1-1 and V is TRBV5-1; TRBD1 is a possible D gene (5 bases). V lost 2 bases, J lost 1 base, and 6 bases lay in between. Germline CDR1 is SGHRS and CDR2 is YFSETQ. This CDR3 is built from 13 residues. CDR3 coding DNA: TGCGCCAGCAGCTTAGGGGAGAACACTGAAGCTTTCTTT. Its translation: CASSLGENTEAFF.

The V gene is TRBV7-8, the J gene TRBJ1-2, with D possibly TRBD1 on 6 matching bases. V gave up 5 bases and J gave up 14 bases, with 18 bases separating them. CDR1 is SGHVS and CDR2 is FQNEAQ in the germline V gene. The CDR3 loop spans 12 amino acids. The CDR3 loop is CASSQGPTSYTF. As DNA, the CDR3 is TGTGCCAGCAGCCAGGGGCCTACGTCCTATACCTTC.

The V and J genes are TRBV7-3 and TRBJ2-7; a weak D match, TRBD1 (5 bases). From germline, CDR1 is SGHTA and CDR2 FQGTGA. The CDR3 extends over 13 amino acids. Between the trimmed V and J ends, which lost 6 bases and 6 bases, there was a span of 15 bases. DNA for the CDR3: TGTGCCAGCAGGGAGCAGGGAAGGGGCGAGCAGTACTTC. Protein: CASREQGRGEQYF.

This chain uses TRBV9 with TRBJ1-1; no clear D gene. Trimming left V 4 bases short and J 1 base short, with 5 bases between. CDR3 size: 12 residues. Germline V lookup: CDR1 SGDLS, CDR2 YYNGEE. The CDR3 region is CASSRTNTEAFF. The CDR3 coding sequence is TGTGCCAGCAGCAGGACGAACACTGAAGCTTTCTTT.

This clone was detected once. The chain links TRBV21-1 to TRBJ2-5. TRBV21-1 counts as a pseudogene. The CDR3 length is 12 residues. CDR3 residues: CASSKKGETQYF. The CDR3 bases are TGTGCCAGCAGCAAAAAAGGGGAGACCCAGTACTTC.

This chain joins TRBV7-2 and TRBJ2-7; 10 nucleotides line up with TRBD1. Germline CDR1 is SGHTA and CDR2 is FQGNSA. J lost 4 bases, V lost 4 bases, and 7 bases had no gene match. CDR3 length: 15 residues. This CDR3 is CASSSRTGGVYEQYF. The CDR3 DNA follows: TGTGCCAGCAGCTCCAGGACAGGGGGGGTTTACGAGCAGTACTTC.

The chain uses TRBV6-7 and TRBJ1-5; D perhaps matches TRBD1 (5 bases). TRBV6-7 falls under the ORF class, with uncertain function. The CDR3 sequence is 16 residues long. V lost 5 bases to trimming and J lost 0 bases, with 14 bases between them. CDR3 protein: CASSTPDGGSNQPQHF. The CDR3 nucleotides read TGTGCCAGCAGTACCCCCGATGGGGGTAGCAATCAGCCCCAGCATTTT.

The chain employs TRBV9 and TRBJ2-3; 7 nucleotides line up with TRBD2. V shed 3 bases, J shed 3 bases, and the junction held 10 bases outside the gene matches. Germline V gene data show CDR1 as SGDLS and CDR2 as YYNGEE. This CDR3 comprises 16 residues. CDR3 bases: TGTGCCAGCAGCGCTTCCGGGACTATGATAACAGATACGCAGTATTTT. Encoded protein: CASSASGTMITDTQYF.

The chain uses TRBV15 and TRBJ1-6; the match to TRBD1 covers 9 bases. V lost 8 bases and J lost 9; bases outside the gene matches: 2. Germline V gives CDR1 LNHNV, CDR2 YYDKDF (reference sequence). CDR3 length equals 12 residues. CDR3 DNA: TGTGCCACCGGGACAGGGAGTTCACCCCTCCACTTT. Translation gives CATGTGSSPLHF.

The J gene is TRBJ1-2, the V gene TRBV6-6; no clear D gene. With 2 bases removed from V and 0 bases from J, the gap between germline ends came to 7 bases. The CDR3 covers 14 residues. CDR1 is MNHNY, CDR2 SVGAGI, per germline (reference sequence). This CDR3 is CASSYQIANYGYTF. The CDR3 DNA follows: TGTGCCAGCAGTTACCAAATAGCTAACTATGGCTACACCTTC.

The genes are TRBV5-3 and TRBJ2-1; 8 nucleotides agree with TRBD1. TRBV5-3 is treated as an ORF (open reading frame) with a function not yet certain. V was pared by 2 bases and J by 14 bases, with 6 bases of the junction left unmatched. This CDR3 spans 12 amino acids. The CDR3 DNA sequence: TGTGCCAGAAGCTTCCCCTGGACAGGGAAGTTCTTC. Translation: CARSFPWTGKFF.

This chain connects TRBV27 to TRBJ2-7, with 8 nucleotides matching TRBD1. Per germline, CDR1 MNHEY and CDR2 SMNVEV (reference sequence). The CDR3 totals 15 residues. The V and J ends lost 5 bases and 4 bases, in that order; junction bases with no gene match: 10. The DNA of the CDR3 is TGTGCCAGCAGTCTGGCCGGGACAGGACCTTACGAGCAGTACTTC. This gives the protein CASSLAGTGPYEQYF.

The chain is built from TRBV10-2 and TRBJ1-2; D is undetermined. This CDR3 has 13 residues. In germline, CDR1 is WSHSY, CDR2 SAAADI. Trimming left V 7 bases short and J 8 bases short, with 17 bases between. The CDR3, as DNA: TGCGCCAGCATGGTCGGCGTGGCGAGAGGCTACACCTTC. It codes for CASMVGVARGYTF.

J is TRBJ2-2 and V is TRBV15; D is uncertain. Germline V gene data show CDR1 as LNHNV and CDR2 as YYDKDF (reference sequence). The CDR3 contains 15 residues. Deletions cut 2 bases from V and 0 bases from J, with 7 bases between. The CDR3 sequence: CATSRQSANTGELFF. DNA for the CDR3: TGTGCCACCAGCAGACAGTCGGCGAACACCGGGGAGCTGTTTTTT.

This chain joins TRBV24-1 and TRBJ2-3; TRBD2 matches 9 bases. The germline V gene has CDR1 KGHDR and CDR2 SFDVKD. V shed 5 bases, J shed 5 bases, and the junction held 4 bases outside the gene matches. CDR3 size: 14 residues. DNA for the CDR3: TGTGCCACCAGTGGCGGGGGGGCCGAAGATACGCAGTATTTT. It specifies CATSGGGAEDTQYF.

This clone was seen just once. The chain carries TRBV15 and TRBJ1-3; D may be TRBD1 (5 bases). The CDR3 sequence is 15 residues long. V shed 0 bases and J shed 4 bases, with 10 bases lying between them. Germline V gene lookup returns CDR1 LNHNV and CDR2 YYDKDF (reference sequence). CDR3 sequence: CATSREGLRGNTIYF. CDR3 sequence (DNA): TGTGCCACCAGCAGAGAGGGACTTCGAGGAAACACCATATATTTT.